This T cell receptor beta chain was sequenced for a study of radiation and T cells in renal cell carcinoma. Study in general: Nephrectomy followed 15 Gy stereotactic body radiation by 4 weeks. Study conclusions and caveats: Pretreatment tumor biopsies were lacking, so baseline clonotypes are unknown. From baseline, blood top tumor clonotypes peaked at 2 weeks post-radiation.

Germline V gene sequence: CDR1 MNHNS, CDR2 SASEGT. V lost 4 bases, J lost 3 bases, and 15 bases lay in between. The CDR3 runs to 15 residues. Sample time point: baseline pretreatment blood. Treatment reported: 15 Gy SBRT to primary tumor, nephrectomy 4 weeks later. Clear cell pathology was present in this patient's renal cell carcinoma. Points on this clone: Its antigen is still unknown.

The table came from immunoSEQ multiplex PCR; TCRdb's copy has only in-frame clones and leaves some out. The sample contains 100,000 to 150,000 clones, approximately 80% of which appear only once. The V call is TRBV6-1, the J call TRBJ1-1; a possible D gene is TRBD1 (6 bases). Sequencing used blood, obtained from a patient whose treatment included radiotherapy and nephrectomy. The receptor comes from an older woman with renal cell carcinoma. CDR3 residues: CASSGGGGRYTEAFF. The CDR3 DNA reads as TGTGCCAGCAGTGGGGGGGGCGGACGCTACACTGAAGCTTTCTTT.